This T cell receptor beta chain derives from a study of shared clonotypes between healthy human individuals. The donors, all of them Caucasian adults, lived in Nashville, Tennessee. Method: immunoSEQ multiplex PCR; TCRdb's copy keeps in-frame clones and lacks some. The table has over a million clones, 96% seen once; the top ten hold 0.95% to 1.5%. Germline-derived CDR1 and CDR2 are LNHNV and YYDKDF (reference sequence). The CDR3 consists of 16 residues. V shed 0 bases and J shed 0 bases, with 8 bases lying between them. The rearrangement uses TRBV15 and TRBJ1-4; D unresolved. The sequence was collected from a man aged 25-45 years in good health. Sequenced: naive CD4+ T cells sorted from blood. As for subset: CD45RA+ positively selected. Here the CDR3 reads CATSRDRRATNEKLFF. The CDR3 coding sequence is TGTGCCACCAGCAGAGATAGAAGGGCAACTAATGAAAAACTGTTTTTT.